The next 23 T cell receptor beta chains were all read from a single sample in a study of follicular helper T cells after annual influenza vaccination. As for time point: 2014-2015 season, 7 days after vaccination. Sequenced by immunoSEQ multiplex PCR; TCRdb stores in-frame clones only, minus some. The data hold about 16,000 clones, with approximately 84% observed a single time. The sample in question was CXCR5+ CD38- circulating T follicular helper cells from blood, obtained 7 days after influenza vaccination. Described subset: circulating Tfh, non-naive CD4+CXCR5+PD-1+ (ICOS+CD38+ or ICOS-CD38-). These receptors were taken from an adult who received the influenza vaccine.

V usage is TRBV29-1 and J usage is TRBJ2-4, with 9 nucleotides matching TRBD1. The CDR3 covers 16 residues. V lost 2 bases, J lost 9 bases, and 14 bases stayed unmatched. Germline V gives CDR1 SQVTM, CDR2 ANQGSEA. The CDR3 DNA follows: TGCAGCGTTGAATCGCCCCGGACAGGGGTTAGGGGCATTCAGTACTTC. Translating it yields CSVESPRTGVRGIQYF. Full variable domain (outside the CDR3, taken from reference TRBV29-1 and TRBJ2-4): SAVISQKPSRDICQRGTSLTIQCQVDSQVTMMFWYRQQPGQSLTLIATANQGSEATYESGFVIDKFPISRPNLTFSTLTVSNMSPEDSSIYLCSVESPRTGVRGIQYFGAGTRLSVL.

The rearrangement joins TRBV19 to TRBJ2-2; D unclear. Deletions cut 3 bases from V and 1 base from J, with 12 bases between. Germline CDR1 reads LNHDA; CDR2 reads SQIVND (reference sequence). CDR3 size: 16 residues. CDR3: CASSILSNRNTGELFF. The DNA for the CDR3 is TGTGCCAGTAGTATTCTAAGCAACAGGAACACCGGGGAGCTGTTTTTT.

The J gene is TRBJ1-1, the V gene TRBV6-5, with D perhaps matching TRBD1 (5 bases). V was pared by 6 bases and J by 1 base, with 15 bases between. Germline V gene sequence: CDR1 MNHEY, CDR2 SVGAGI. This CDR3 comprises 15 residues. The CDR3 region is CASSRPGGENTEAFF. The DNA of the CDR3 is TGTGCCAGCAGCCGCCCCGGGGGGGAGAACACTGAAGCTTTCTTT.

The chain couples TRBV5-6 to TRBJ1-1; unclear D gene. V was pared by 0 bases and J by 0 bases, with 15 bases between. The CDR3 has 17 amino acids. Germline CDR1 reads SGHDT; CDR2 reads YYEEEE. The CDR3 nucleotides are TGTGCCAGCAGCTTGGCCATCGTGGGCAGCATGAACACTGAAGCTTTCTTT. Translation gives CASSLAIVGSMNTEAFF.

The chain uses TRBV5-6 and TRBJ2-3; TRBD1 agrees at 12 bases. V trimming: 2 bases; J trimming: 1 base; junction bases outside the gene matches: 5. The CDR3 sequence is 17 residues long. The germline V gene has CDR1 SGHDT and CDR2 YYEEEE. The chain's CDR3 is CASSFRDRGPRTDTQYF. As DNA, the CDR3 is TGTGCCAGCAGCTTCCGGGACAGGGGGCCCCGCACAGATACGCAGTATTTT.

The V gene is TRBV29-1, the J gene TRBJ1-1; 8 nucleotides match TRBD1. V lost 7 bases and J lost 5; bases outside the gene matches: 9. The CDR3 consists of 13 residues. Looked up from germline, CDR1 is SQVTM and CDR2 is ANQGSEA. The CDR3 DNA is TGCAGCGGCGATTCAGGGGGCGGTACTGAAGCTTTCTTT. The encoded protein is CSGDSGGGTEAFF.

This clone came up a few times. The rearrangement uses TRBV28 and TRBJ1-3, with D perhaps TRBD1 (6 bases). The CDR3 is 14 residues long. Germline V gives CDR1 MDHEN, CDR2 SYDVKM. V lost 3 bases and J 3 bases, leaving 9 bases between the germline ends. CDR3 loop: CASSLPQGGNTIYF. CDR3 DNA sequence: TGTGCCAGCAGTTTGCCACAGGGTGGAAACACCATATATTTT. The full variable domain, completed using reference TRBV28 and TRBJ1-3, is DVKVTQSSRYLVKRTGEKVFLECVQDMDHENMFWYRQDPGLGLRLIYFSYDVKMKEKGDIPEGYSVSREKKERFSLILESASTNQTSMYLCASSLPQGGNTIYFGEGSWLTVV.

This clone appeared a single time. CDR3 bases: TGTGCCAGCAGCTTCTTTCTGGGGGGGCCGAACACTGAAGCTTTCTTT. Translated: CASSFFLGGPNTEAFF. The chain uses TRBV7-8 and TRBJ1-1; possible D gene TRBD1, 6 bases. Germline CDR1 reads SGHVS; CDR2 reads FQNEAQ. V dropped 3 bases and J dropped 1 base, with 15 bases sitting between them. CDR3 length: 16 amino acids.

The genes are TRBV6-9 and TRBJ2-5; D uncertain. Germline CDR1 is MNHGY and CDR2 is SVAAGI. The CDR3 has 10 residues. V was trimmed by 11 bases and J by 4 bases, leaving 8 bases between them. CDR3 nucleotide sequence: TGTGCCCCCCTCCCAGAGACCCAGTACTTC. Translating gives CAPLPETQYF.

The chain links TRBV19 to TRBJ1-5; 9 bases map to TRBD1. Germline trimming cut 9 bases from V and 0 bases from J; bases unmatched to any gene: 9. Germline lookup yields CDR1 LNHDA and CDR2 SQIVND (reference sequence). The CDR3 runs to 16 residues. The chain's CDR3 is CASGGQGTYSNQPQHF. Written as DNA, the CDR3 is TGTGCCAGCGGCGGACAGGGGACTTATAGCAATCAGCCCCAGCATTTT.

This clone was recorded once. The V call is TRBV5-1, the J call TRBJ2-7; 10 bases match TRBD1. Germline CDR1 and CDR2: SGHRS and YFSETQ. The J segment lost 3 bases and the V segment lost 3 bases, leaving 3 bases of the junction unmatched. The CDR3 is 14 amino acids. CDR3 amino acids: CASSYRDRGYEQYF. CDR3 sequence (DNA): TGCGCCAGCAGCTATCGGGACAGGGGCTACGAGCAGTACTTC.

Details on this clone: This CDR3 is also generated by other DNA sequences in the sample. The chain links TRBV7-9 to TRBJ2-1; TRBD2 is a possible D gene (6 bases). Trimming took 11 bases from V and 5 from J, leaving 13 bases between them. This CDR3 has 12 residues. CDR1 and CDR2 from the germline V gene are SEHNR and FQNEAQ (reference sequence). The CDR3 spells CASTGVDNEQFF. As DNA, the CDR3 is TGTGCCTCGACGGGAGTGGACAATGAGCAGTTCTTC.

The chain carries TRBV18 and TRBJ2-7; 7 bases agree with TRBD1. The germline V gene has CDR1 KGHSH and CDR2 LQKENI. The CDR3 runs to 15 residues. J gave up 0 bases and V 4 bases, and 6 bases lay outside the gene matches. CDR3 protein: CASSLSTGSSYEQYF. In DNA form, the CDR3 reads TGTGCCAGCTCACTCTCGACAGGGAGCTCCTACGAGCAGTACTTC.

In DNA, the CDR3 is TGTGCCAGCAGCCGCGTGGGGAGCCAAGAGACCCAGTACTTC. Translating it yields CASSRVGSQETQYF. The chain employs TRBV7-2 and TRBJ2-5, with D possibly matching TRBD2 (5 bases). CDR3 length: 14 residues. Germline V gene lookup returns CDR1 SGHTA and CDR2 FQGNSA. V was trimmed by 5 bases and J by 1 base, leaving 11 bases between them.

The chain employs TRBV7-9 and TRBJ2-2, with 7 positions matching TRBD1. This CDR3 is 13 amino acids long. The germline V gene encodes CDR1 SEHNR and CDR2 FQNEAQ (reference sequence). With 4 bases clipped from V and 6 bases from J, the junction kept 2 bases outside the gene matches. CDR3 residues: CASSSGQAGELFF. In DNA, the CDR3 is TGTGCCAGCAGCTCCGGACAGGCCGGGGAGCTGTTTTTT.

The chain combines TRBV5-1 with TRBJ2-1; D may be TRBD2 (6 bases). Trimming stripped 0 bases from V and 6 bases from J, with 13 bases between. CDR3 length: 15 amino acids. Germline CDR1 and CDR2: SGHRS and YFSETQ. CDR3 sequence (DNA): TGCGCCAGCAGCTTGGGGGGACTCAAGGGCAATGAGCAGTTCTTC. Amino acids: CASSLGGLKGNEQFF.

This chain connects TRBV5-1 to TRBJ2-2, with 7 bases fitting TRBD1. Germline CDR1 is SGHRS and CDR2 is YFSETQ. Trimming took 1 base from V and 0 from J; bases not matched to a gene: 3. There are 16 residues in the CDR3. The CDR3 here is CASSLKGAANTGELFF. In DNA form, the CDR3 reads TGCGCCAGCAGCTTGAAGGGGGCCGCGAACACCGGGGAGCTGTTTTTT.

The chain carries TRBV2 and TRBJ1-5, with D possibly TRBD1 on 6 matching bases. The CDR3 loop spans 13 amino acids. The germline V gene encodes CDR1 SNHLY and CDR2 FYNNEI. Trimming stripped 6 bases from V and 4 bases from J, with 10 bases between. The CDR3 loop is CASSRDNNQPQHF. The CDR3 DNA reads TGTGCCAGCAGCCGGGACAATAATCAGCCCCAGCATTTT.

V gene TRBV29-1 combines with J gene TRBJ2-7, with D possibly matching TRBD1 (6 bases). The CDR3 sequence is 14 residues long. Germline V gives CDR1 SQVTM, CDR2 ANQGSEA. V was cut by 1 base and J by 1 base, with 11 bases left in between. CDR3 residues: CSVEGDRRSYEQYF. The CDR3 DNA sequence: TGCAGCGTTGAAGGCGACAGGCGTTCCTACGAGCAGTACTTC.

The chain combines TRBV7-3 with TRBJ2-2; 7 positions match TRBD1. Germline lookup yields CDR1 SGHTA and CDR2 FQGTGA. The V and J ends lost 4 bases and 7 bases, in that order; junction bases with no gene match: 9. The CDR3 loop spans 15 amino acids. The CDR3 nucleotides read TGTGCCAGCAGCTCGGCAGGGGGAGAGGGCGGGGAGCTGTTTTTT. Protein: CASSSAGGEGGELFF.

The rearrangement uses TRBV7-9 and TRBJ2-2; TRBD2 matches at 8 bases. V lost 5 bases, J lost 3 bases, and 5 bases stayed unmatched. The CDR3 is made up of 15 amino acids. The germline gives CDR1 SEHNR, CDR2 FQNEAQ (reference sequence). Here the CDR3 DNA reads TGTGCCAGCAGCCCTCTGGGACTAGACACCGGGGAGCTGTTTTTT. This encodes CASSPLGLDTGELFF.

V gene TRBV18 combines with J gene TRBJ2-5; 7 nucleotides match TRBD1. With the DNA end fitting TRBJ2-7 better, the J assignment may be wrong. The CDR3 has 14 amino acids. Germline assignment: CDR1 KGHSH and CDR2 LQKENI. The CDR3 reads CASSPNPGGYEQYF. For the CDR3, the DNA is TGTGCCAGCTCACCGAACCCAGGGGGTTACGAGCAGTACTTC.

As to this clone: The junction and the germline gene differ at one end; a read error may be behind it. The rearrangement joins TRBV5-8 to TRBJ2-1; TRBD2 aligns across 12 bases. Germline CDR1 SGHTS, CDR2 YDEGEE. This CDR3 is built from 17 residues. The chain's CDR3 is CASSLLTSGGPYNEQFF. The CDR3, as DNA: TGTGCCAGTAGCTTGCTGACTAGCGGGGGACCTTACAATGAGCAGTTCTTC.